Listed below are T cell receptor beta chains from one sample, sequenced in a study of Ad26.COV2.S vaccination and SARS-CoV-2 variants. The protocol was immunoSEQ multiplex PCR, while the TCRdb copy is restricted to in-frame clones and leaves out a portion. This table has 430,000 or so clones, nearly 90% appearing once. This specimen was peripheral blood, taken in a trial of Ad26.COV2.S vaccine versus placebo. These TCRs come from a person aged 18-65 years who received the Ad26.COV2.S COVID-19 vaccine or a placebo. Each CDR3 is given with its conserved first and last residue. Fields, in order: V gene, J gene, D gene, clone size, CDR3 protein, CDR3 DNA. A D gene is named only where the DNA matches it firmly. Clone size is shown for a subset of rows, as once, few, many or a class of expanded clone.

TRBV5-1	TRBJ1-1	TRBD1	-	CASSPGTGARGTEAFF	TGCGCCAGCAGCCCTGGGACAGGGGCGCGAGGGACTGAAGCTTTCTTT
TRBV2	TRBJ2-2	-	-	CASSLEGQGNTGELFF	TGTGCCAGCAGTCTGGAAGGGCAGGGGAACACCGGGGAGCTGTTTTTT
TRBV11-3	TRBJ1-1	-	once	CASRGREDTEAFF	TGTGCCAGCAGAGGGAGAGAGGACACTGAAGCTTTCTTT
TRBV19	TRBJ2-1	TRBD2	-	CASSIDAMASGRAPANEQFF	TGTGCCAGTAGTATAGACGCCATGGCTAGCGGGAGGGCCCCTGCCAATGAGCAGTTCTTC
TRBV7-2	TRBJ2-3	-	-	CASSLGRHLTDTQYF	TGTGCCAGCAGCTTGGGACGGCATCTCACAGATACGCAGTATTTT
TRBV7-6	TRBJ1-3	-	-	CASSLDSGNTIYF	TGTGCCAGCAGCTTAGATTCTGGAAACACCATATATTTT
TRBV5-1	TRBJ2-2	TRBD2	-	CASSLGILAALNTGELFF	TGCGCCAGCAGCCTGGGAATCCTAGCGGCACTCAACACCGGGGAGCTGTTTTTT
TRBV3-1/TRBV3-2	TRBJ2-2	TRBD2	-	CASRIAGAGTGELFF	TGTGCCAGCAGAATAGCGGGGGCGGGCACCGGGGAGCTGTTTTTT
TRBV4-3	TRBJ2-1	-	-	CASSQAGASLIPSSYNEQFF	TGCGCCAGCAGCCAAGCTGGGGCTAGCTTAATACCTAGCTCCTACAATGAGCAGTTCTTC
TRBV7-2	TRBJ2-1	-	-	CASSPRRARDNEQFF	TGTGCCAGCAGCCCCCGGAGGGCCCGGGACAATGAGCAGTTCTTC
TRBV28	TRBJ1-5	-	-	CASLVQGAGQPQHF	TGTGCCAGCCTCGTACAGGGAGCTGGGCAGCCCCAGCATTTT
TRBV3-1/TRBV3-2	TRBJ2-7	-	-	CASTSWGSYEQYF	TGTGCCAGCACCTCGTGGGGGTCCTACGAGCAGTACTTC
TRBV6-6	TRBJ2-3	-	-	CASSQYRTATDTQYF	TGTGCCAGCAGTCAATATCGGACGGCCACAGATACGCAGTATTTT
TRBV4-2	TRBJ1-2	TRBD1	-	CASSQGTGVNYGYTF	TGTGCCAGCAGCCAAGGGACAGGGGTTAACTATGGCTACACCTTC
TRBV19	TRBJ2-1	TRBD2	-	CASSISGRPPYNEQFF	TGTGCCAGTAGTATTAGCGGGAGGCCGCCCTACAATGAGCAGTTCTTC
TRBV20-1	TRBJ1-5	-	-	CSASNVDSNQPQHF	TGCAGTGCTAGTAACGTAGATAGCAATCAGCCCCAGCATTTT
TRBV4-2	TRBJ2-1	TRBD2	-	CASSGSGTYNEQFF	TGTGCCAGCAGCGGCAGCGGGACCTACAATGAGCAGTTCTTC
TRBV28	TRBJ2-1	TRBD2	-	CASSFPTRTSRESTNYNEQFF	TGTGCCAGCAGTTTTCCCACCAGGACTAGCCGGGAATCGACGAACTACAATGAGCAGTTCTTC
TRBV3-1/TRBV3-2	TRBJ2-6	-	-	CASSRGQSSGANVLTF	TGTGCCAGCAGCCGCGGGCAGTCCTCTGGGGCCAACGTCCTGACTTTC
TRBV27	TRBJ2-7	-	-	CASNRPSGEQYF	TGTGCCAGCAATCGACCTTCGGGGGAGCAGTACTTC
TRBV7-8	TRBJ2-4	-	-	CASSLVGDHSKNIQYF	TGTGCCAGCAGCTTAGTAGGCGACCATTCCAAAAACATTCAGTACTTC
TRBV10-3	TRBJ2-7	-	-	CAISSVGLTKEQYF	TGTGCCATCAGTTCCGTTGGGCTTACGAAGGAGCAGTACTTC
TRBV5-1	TRBJ2-1	-	-	CASSQGLAVYNEQFF	TGCGCCAGCAGCCAGGGGCTAGCGGTCTACAATGAGCAGTTCTTC
TRBV5-1	TRBJ2-1	TRBD2	-	CASSERLAGVLNEQFF	TGCGCCAGCAGCGAAAGACTAGCGGGAGTTTTAAATGAGCAGTTCTTC
TRBV19	TRBJ2-3	-	-	CASSIQRDPYTQYF	TGTGCCAGTAGTATCCAAAGGGACCCCTATACGCAGTATTTT
TRBV19	TRBJ1-5	-	-	CASSIFGSGNQPQHF	TGTGCCAGTAGTATATTTGGGTCAGGGAATCAGCCCCAGCATTTT
TRBV6-2/TRBV6-3	TRBJ2-7	-	-	CASSFRDMGYEQYF	TGTGCCAGCAGTTTCCGGGACATGGGCTACGAGCAGTACTTC
TRBV7-2	TRBJ2-2	-	-	CASSLGVANTGELFF	TGTGCCAGCAGCCTTGGAGTCGCGAACACCGGGGAGCTGTTTTTT
TRBV6-2/TRBV6-3	TRBJ2-1	-	-	CASSLLAAYQFF	TGTGCCAGCAGTTTATTGGCGGCATACCAGTTCTTC
TRBV29-1	TRBJ2-3	TRBD2	-	CSVVSGGQTQYF	TGCAGCGTTGTATCGGGGGGGCAAACGCAGTATTTT
TRBV28	TRBJ2-1	-	once	CASSLVHLNEQFF	TGTGCCAGCAGTTTGGTCCACCTCAATGAGCAGTTCTTC
TRBV2	TRBJ2-6	-	-	CASSEYSGANVLTF	TGTGCCAGCAGTGAATATTCTGGGGCCAACGTCCTGACTTTC
TRBV6-5	TRBJ1-5	-	-	CASSSTYQPQHF	TGTGCCAGCAGTTCCACGTACCAGCCCCAGCATTTT
TRBV28	TRBJ2-6	TRBD1	-	CASRGQGDSGANVLTF	TGTGCCAGCAGGGGACAGGGAGACTCTGGGGCCAACGTCCTGACTTTC
TRBV2	TRBJ1-1	-	-	CASSDSGGKSEAFF	TGTGCCAGCAGTGATTCGGGGGGGAAATCGGAAGCTTTCTTT
TRBV7-3	TRBJ2-1	-	once	CASSSVNNEQFF	TGTGCCAGCAGCTCCGTTAACAATGAGCAGTTCTTC
TRBV16	TRBJ2-3	-	-	CASSPTQVKETDTQYF	TGTGCCAGCAGCCCGACACAGGTAAAGGAGACAGATACGCAGTATTTT
TRBV6-4	TRBJ2-1	-	-	CATTGVRNNEQFF	TGTGCCACGACGGGAGTTCGGAACAATGAGCAGTTCTTC
TRBV7-3	TRBJ2-7	TRBD1	-	CASSPGQGVGFEQYF	TGTGCCAGCAGCCCCGGACAGGGGGTAGGGTTCGAGCAGTACTTC
TRBV7-2	TRBJ2-1	TRBD2	-	CASSFKRGTGEQFF	TGTGCCAGCAGCTTTAAGCGGGGGACGGGAGAGCAGTTCTTC
TRBV28	TRBJ1-5	-	-	CASSPTDNLGQPQHF	TGTGCCAGCAGCCCTACGGACAATCTGGGACAGCCCCAGCATTTT
TRBV2	TRBJ2-3	-	-	CASSLSAEPTDTQYF	TGTGCCAGCAGCCTTTCGGCGGAACCCACAGATACGCAGTATTTT
TRBV6-1	TRBJ2-7	-	-	CASSEIGFSYEQYF	TGTGCCAGCAGTGAAATAGGCTTCTCCTACGAGCAGTACTTC
TRBV11-3	TRBJ1-3	-	-	CASSLAGAGNTIYF	TGTGCCAGCAGCTTAGCGGGAGCTGGAAACACCATATATTTT
TRBV6-6	TRBJ1-5	-	-	CASSSGNQPQHF	TGTGCCAGCAGCTCGGGCAATCAGCCCCAGCATTTT
TRBV5-1	TRBJ1-4	TRBD1	-	CASRPGTGALLLEKLFF	TGCGCCAGCAGACCCGGGACAGGGGCTCTCCTACTTGAAAAACTGTTTTTT